This T cell receptor (beta chain) was found in a study of beta chain features in type 1 diabetes. Study-wide results and caveats: A greater similarity of naive, central memory and Treg TCRB repertoires was seen among patients than among healthy donors. TCRB CDR3s from Type 1 diabetes patients were moderately but significantly shorter in all four CD4+ subsets.

The germline CDR1 and CDR2 sequences are SGHRS and YFSETQ. The CDR3 is made up of 14 amino acids. V lost 7 bases and J 0 bases, leaving 13 bases between the germline ends. Sequencing targeted expressed TCRB transcripts, as all isolated RNA had been reverse transcribed. Method: immunoSEQ multiplex PCR; TCRdb's copy keeps in-frame clones and lacks some. The repertoire holds about 270,000 clones, with roughly an eighth as singletons. This clone was detected a few times. Its matching antigen is unknown. This receptor was obtained from a man under 40 with type 1 diabetes. Sequencing was performed on naive CD4+ T cells from blood. V is TRBV5-1 and J is TRBJ1-1, with a possible D match to TRBD1 (5 bases). The CDR3 nucleotides are TGCGCCAGCCGGCGGGAGGGGATGAACACTGAAGCTTTCTTT. It encodes CASRREGMNTEAFF.